The clone carrying this TCR beta chain was observed many times. The antigen is unknown. Germline V gives CDR1 MNHEY, CDR2 SVGEGT. CDR3 size: 14 residues. V was pared by 4 bases and J by 7 bases, with 6 bases of the junction left unmatched. TCRdb re-analysed the reads in MiXCR, keeping a single row per CDR3 protein. The repertoire includes around 630,000 distinct CDR3 sequences, approximately 25% of them detected once, and 8% sits in the top ten. This sample is part of a study of T cell repertoires in cytomegalovirus infection. Notes on the study in general: CMV-specific HLA-C-restricted TCR beta clonotypes dominated the ex vivo response. Using cumulative public TCR beta family frequency, the authors identified those who carried CMV together with the relevant HLA.

The rearrangement joins TRBV6-2 or TRBV6-3 to TRBJ2-1; 8 nucleotides align to TRBD1. Source material: CD8+ T cells from PBMCs. This TCR was sampled from a human donor in good health (CMV status not recorded). Some clones in this sample may be carry-over from other donors' samples. The CDR3 DNA sequence: TGTGCCAGCAGTTTTGGACAGGGAGGAAATGAGCAGTTCTTC. Encoded protein: CASSFGQGGNEQFF.